These T cell receptor beta chains were read from a single sample in a study of T-cell memory formation after mild COVID-19. One entry per CDR3 protein results from TCRdb running MiXCR on the 5' RACE reads. In the table there are fewer than 250,000 distinct CDR3 sequences, about 10% of which are singletons. Sequencing used PBMCs or a T cell subset sorted from them (not recorded which). The receptor source for this set is a man aged 18 to 29 who had mild COVID-19 (a few samples of this study predate the infection). Cell type and time point are not known. Each CDR3 is given with its conserved first and last residue.

j_call v_call cdr3_aa
TRBJ1-2 TRBV5-1 CASSLARAEAYGYTF
TRBJ2-1 TRBV28 CASSFLGAIAGGWEFF
TRBJ2-1 TRBV7-2 CASSLSDLPRSYNEQFF
TRBJ1-3 TRBV28 CASNKGGLFSGNTIYF
TRBJ1-1 TRBV7-2 CASSPSGGLGAFF
TRBJ1-2 TRBV5-1 CASSTSGTGLVGYTF
TRBJ2-3 TRBV5-1 CASSSRRRASTDTQYF
TRBJ2-7 TRBV7-8 CASSFYQEQYF
TRBJ2-5 TRBV6-5 CASQGYRGGQETQYF
TRBJ2-5 TRBV5-4 CASSSPIQRGAMETQYF
TRBJ1-1 TRBV6-4 CASSVEENTEAFF
TRBJ2-2 TRBV28 CASRGGAAGELFF
TRBJ2-1 TRBV4-3 CASSSNRGAYYNEQFF
TRBJ1-5 TRBV4-3 CASSQDLFGGQPQHF
TRBJ2-5 TRBV7-2 CASSVRGPETQHF
TRBJ2-5 TRBV20-1 CSARVDLAGGWETQYF
TRBJ1-1 TRBV23-1 CASSRAGGHTEAFF
TRBJ1-2 TRBV20-1 CSARDSGGLGYTF
TRBJ2-1 TRBV28 CASSPFGLAGGPRNEQFF
TRBJ2-5 TRBV12-3/TRBV12-4 CASRPTTEETQYF
TRBJ1-2 TRBV5-1 CASSSELYGYTF
TRBJ2-7 TRBV4-3 CASRDRGPESYEQYF
TRBJ1-3 TRBV20-1 CSAPRGNGNTIYF
TRBJ2-1 TRBV20-1 CSARYPGGPGDEQFF
TRBJ2-5 TRBV12-3/TRBV12-4 CASTKGETQYF
TRBJ2-3 TRBV12-3/TRBV12-4 CASSLSAEGDTQYF
TRBJ2-4 TRBV20-1 CSASSPGQKTIAKNIQYF
TRBJ2-3 TRBV9 CASSRKQGEYADTQYF
TRBJ1-5 TRBV18 CASSERTGYLGNQPQHF
TRBJ1-4 TRBV7-2 CASSFDTPGNEKLFF
TRBJ2-5 TRBV20-1 CSASRREVKETQYF
TRBJ2-5 TRBV7-2 CASSLARHETQYF
TRBJ1-2 TRBV21-1 CASSYGQAYGYTF